This T cell receptor beta chain was recorded in a study of cytotoxic CD8 clonotypes in ibrutinib-treated CLL. The overall study: By median around 69 months, 12 had progressed and about 15 stayed remitted; responses had been 2 complete and about 25 partial. Study-wide results and caveats: Public clonotypes occurred uncommonly; on treatment, they contracted or remained stable. The study found clonality rose at ibrutinib response, then fell toward baseline at progression.

The sample holds one count of this clone. As yet, its antigen is unknown. Assay used: immunoSEQ multiplex PCR; TCRdb lists only in-frame clones, some missing. The repertoire holds hundreds of thousands of clones, around 75% seen once, with about 6.2% in the top ten. The trim removed 6 bases at V and 1 base at J, leaving 15 bases unmatched. Germline CDR1 is KGHSH and CDR2 is LQKENI. The CDR3 runs 20 residues. Libraries of TCR beta were made from 1.5 to 2 micrograms of genomic DNA that came from cryopreserved PBMCs. This clonotype was obtained from a human donor with chronic lymphocytic leukemia. The specimen comprised PBMCs, sampled after 12 months of ibrutinib treatment. The chain is built from TRBV18 and TRBJ2-7; TRBD2 matches 16 bases. CDR3 sequence: CASSVSGTSGRARFSYEQYF. The CDR3 coding sequence is TGTGCCAGCTCGGTATCCGGGACTAGCGGGAGGGCCCGTTTTTCCTACGAGCAGTACTTC.